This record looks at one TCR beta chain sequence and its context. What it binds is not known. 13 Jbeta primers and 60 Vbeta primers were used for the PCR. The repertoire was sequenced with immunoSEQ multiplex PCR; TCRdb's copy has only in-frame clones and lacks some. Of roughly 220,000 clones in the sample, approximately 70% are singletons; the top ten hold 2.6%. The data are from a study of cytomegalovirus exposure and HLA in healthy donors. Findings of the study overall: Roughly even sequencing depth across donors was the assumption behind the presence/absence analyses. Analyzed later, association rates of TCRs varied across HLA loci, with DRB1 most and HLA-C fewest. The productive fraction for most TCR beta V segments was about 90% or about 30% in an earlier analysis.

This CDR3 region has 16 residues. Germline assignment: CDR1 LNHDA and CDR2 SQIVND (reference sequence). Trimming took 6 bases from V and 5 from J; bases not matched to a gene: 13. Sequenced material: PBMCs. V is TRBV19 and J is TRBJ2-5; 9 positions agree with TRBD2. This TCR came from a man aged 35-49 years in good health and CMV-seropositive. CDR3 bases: TGTGCCAGTAGCGTTAATAGCGGGGGTTTTCGTGAGACCCAGTACTTC. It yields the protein CASSVNSGGFRETQYF. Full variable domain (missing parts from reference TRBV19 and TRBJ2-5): DGGITQSPKYLFRKEGQNVTLSCEQNLNHDAMYWYRQDPGQGLRLIYYSQIVNDFQKGDIAEGYSVSREKKESFPLTVTSAQKNPTAFYLCASSVNSGGFRETQYFGPGTRLLVL.